What follows are 17 T cell receptor beta chains derived from one specimen sequenced in a study of identical twins. TCRdb fed the 5' RACE reads into MiXCR, producing one record per CDR3 protein. The profile shows under 450,000 distinct CDR3 sequences, less than 20% of them singletons. Input material: naive T cells sorted from blood. These receptors were taken from a man over 45 in good health.

In this sample, this clonotype turned up many times. The chain recombines TRBV27 with TRBJ2-2, with no clear D. Germline V gene lookup returns CDR1 MNHEY and CDR2 SMNVEV (reference sequence). Deletions cut 5 bases from V and 6 bases from J, with 13 bases between. The CDR3 is 14 amino acids. Here the CDR3 DNA reads TGTGCCAGCAGTCCCACTGTACTGCCCGGGGAGCTGTTTTTT. It is translated as CASSPTVLPGELFF.

The CDR3: CASSQDRIGQYYEQYF. The CDR3 DNA is TGTGCCAGCAGCCAAGATCGGATTGGACAATACTACGAGCAGTACTTC. This chain joins TRBV4-2 and TRBJ2-7; maybe TRBD1 (5 bases). There are 16 residues in the CDR3. Germline CDR1 is LGHNA and CDR2 is YNFKEQ. The ends were cut back, 0 bases at V and 3 bases at J, with 15 bases in the middle.

This sequence joins TRBV10-3 and TRBJ2-7, with 14 bases fitting TRBD2. V lost 4 bases to trimming and J lost 3 bases; unmatched junction nucleotides: 5. Germline lookup yields CDR1 ENHRY and CDR2 SYGVKD. CDR3 length: 16 residues. The CDR3 loop is CAISAGTSGRNYEQYF. Here the CDR3 DNA reads TGTGCCATCAGTGCAGGGACTAGCGGGAGAAACTACGAGCAGTACTTC.

The chain carries TRBV7-2 and TRBJ1-1; D might be TRBD1 (5 bases). The V gene's germline CDR1 is SGHTA and CDR2 FQGNSA. The V end was cut by 1 base, the J end by 7 bases, with 10 bases between. The CDR3 has 13 residues. As DNA, the CDR3 is TGTGCCAGCAGCTTAGTTGGGGGGGGTGAAGCTTTCTTT. This codes for CASSLVGGGEAFF.

This clonotype was seen a few times. The V call is TRBV20-1, the J call TRBJ2-3; 7 bases line up with TRBD2. This CDR3 region has 15 residues. Germline-derived CDR1 and CDR2 are DFQATT and SNEGSKA (reference sequence). The V gene end was trimmed by 4 bases and the J gene end by 2 bases; junction bases not matched to a gene: 9. In DNA form, the CDR3 reads TGCAGTGCTAAACCCGGGACTAAAAACACAGATACGCAGTATTTT. Translating it yields CSAKPGTKNTDTQYF.

The rearrangement links TRBV7-9 to TRBJ2-3; D is ambiguous. Germline V CDR1 and CDR2: SEHNR, FQNEAQ (reference sequence). The V end was cut by 8 bases, the J end by 0 bases, with 12 bases between. The length of the CDR3 is 14 residues. CDR3: CASSRTYSTDTQYF. The CDR3 nucleotides read TGTGCCAGCTCGAGGACGTATAGCACAGATACGCAGTATTTT.

The J gene is TRBJ2-7, the V gene TRBV18, with 7 bases matching TRBD1. The CDR3 has 15 residues. Germline values: CDR1 KGHSH, CDR2 LQKENI. Trimming removed 1 base from V and 2 bases from J; junction bases left unmatched: 5. The CDR3 loop is CASSPQQGSPYEQYF. The DNA of the CDR3 is TGTGCCAGCTCACCACAACAGGGGTCCCCCTACGAGCAGTACTTC.

Only a few counts were recorded for this clonotype. The chain joins TRBV12-3 or TRBV12-4 to TRBJ2-3; 10 bases are shared with TRBD2. This CDR3 comprises 12 residues. V gave up 5 bases and J gave up 14 bases; unmatched junction bases: 7. CDR3 residues: CASSPSSGRRYF. CDR3 DNA sequence: TGTGCCAGCAGTCCCTCTAGCGGGAGACGGTATTTT.

A note on this clonotype: An end of the junction does not agree with germline; a read error may underlie this. The gene calls are TRBV5-1 and TRBJ1-1; D might be TRBD1 (6 bases). The germline gives CDR1 SGHRS, CDR2 YFSETQ. This CDR3 has 12 residues. The CDR3 coding sequence is TGCGCCAGCACCTTGGGGGGCCCTGAAGCTTTCTTT. Translation: CASTLGGPEAFF.

The rearrangement uses TRBV30 and TRBJ2-3; D gene ambiguous. Germline lookup yields CDR1 GTSNPN and CDR2 SVGIG (reference sequence). Trimming left V 3 bases short and J 3 bases short, with 10 bases between. This CDR3 comprises 13 residues. CDR3 sequence (DNA): TGTGCCTGGAGACGCAACCCAACAGATACGCAGTATTTT. It codes for CAWRRNPTDTQYF. Full variable domain (outside the CDR3, taken from reference TRBV30 and TRBJ2-3): SQTIHQWPATLVQPVGSPLSLECTVEGTSNPNLYWYRQAAGRGLQLLFYSVGIGQISSEVPQNLSASRPQDRQFILSSKKLLLSDSGFYLCAWRRNPTDTQYFGPGTRLTVL.

This clonotype was picked up a small number of times. The chain has TRBV20-1 and TRBJ1-5; 9 bases agree with TRBD1. The CDR3 loop spans 15 amino acids. V lost 3 bases, J lost 3 bases, and 6 bases stayed unmatched. CDR1 DFQATT and CDR2 SNEGSKA come from the germline V gene (reference sequence). The DNA of the CDR3 is TGCAGTGCTAGGACGGGACAGGGACACAATCAGCCCCAGCATTTT. It codes for CSARTGQGHNQPQHF.

This clonotype was counted between two and nine times. This chain connects TRBV2 to TRBJ2-3; the D gene is possibly TRBD1 (6 bases). Germline V gene data show CDR1 as SNHLY and CDR2 as FYNNEI. The CDR3 sequence is 12 residues long. V was clipped by 6 bases and J by 6 bases, with 10 bases between them. CDR3 residues: CASRQGSDTQYF. The CDR3 DNA follows: TGTGCCAGCAGACAGGGATCGGATACGCAGTATTTT.

This clonotype came up a few times. The rearrangement links TRBV7-2 to TRBJ2-2; no clear D gene. Germline V lookup: CDR1 SGHTA, CDR2 FQGNSA. V gave up 1 base and J gave up 5 bases, with 11 bases separating them. The CDR3 totals 15 residues. The CDR3 DNA reads TGTGCCAGCAGCTTAGTGAATTCGAGGACCGGGGAGCTGTTTTTT. Residues: CASSLVNSRTGELFF.

The CDR3 bases are TGCGCCAGCAGCCAAAGGATAATGAACACTGAAGCTTTCTTT. It translates to CASSQRIMNTEAFF. The chain combines TRBV5-1 with TRBJ1-1; D remains ambiguous. In germline, CDR1 is SGHRS, CDR2 YFSETQ. Trimming removed 4 bases at V and 0 bases at J, with 10 bases between. This CDR3 is built from 14 residues.

This clonotype was seen repeatedly, ten times or more. The rearrangement joins TRBV7-2 to TRBJ2-3, with 11 nucleotides matching TRBD2. CDR3 length equals 16 residues. The germline CDR1 and CDR2 sequences are SGHTA and FQGNSA. V lost 1 base, J lost 7 bases, and 7 bases stayed unmatched. CDR3 DNA: TGTGCCAGCAGCTTAGTGGGGGCTAGCGGGAGGAATACGCAGTATTTT. It yields the protein CASSLVGASGRNTQYF. Combining the CDR3 with reference TRBV7-2 and TRBJ2-3 gives the whole variable domain GAGVSQSPSNKVTEKGKDVELRCDPISGHTALYWYRQSLGQGLEFLIYFQGNSAPDKSGLPSDRFSAERTGGSVSTLTIQRTQQEDSAVYLCASSLVGASGRNTQYFGPGTRLTVL.

This chain uses TRBV18 with TRBJ2-2, with 9 bases matching TRBD1. Per the germline V gene, CDR1 is KGHSH and CDR2 is LQKENI. CDR3 length equals 20 residues. J gave up 0 bases and V 4 bases, and 15 bases lay outside the gene matches. The CDR3 is CASSLLPGQGRPANTGELFF. In DNA, the CDR3 is TGTGCCAGCTCACTCCTCCCGGGACAGGGAAGACCAGCGAACACCGGGGAGCTGTTTTTT.

This clonotype was observed a few times. This sequence joins TRBV4-1 and TRBJ2-1; TRBD2 matches 10 bases. Germline V lookup: CDR1 MGHRA, CDR2 YSYEKL. The V gene end was trimmed by 2 bases and the J gene end by 9 bases; junction bases not matched to a gene: 4. The CDR3 is made up of 14 amino acids. The CDR3 is CASSQYLAGVEQFF. The DNA of the CDR3 is TGCGCCAGCAGCCAATACCTAGCGGGAGTTGAGCAGTTCTTC.